Following are 20 T cell receptor beta chains from one sample sequenced in a study of early T cells in non-severe SARS-CoV-2 infection. TCRdb re-analysed the 5' RACE reads in MiXCR, keeping a single row per CDR3 protein. Of 40,000 to 50,000 distinct CDR3 sequences listed, roughly 13% are singletons. The sample comprised whole blood. These receptor sequences come from an adult who was a healthcare worker with PCR-confirmed SARS-CoV-2 infection or an uninfected control (not recorded which).

This clonotype was observed a few times. V gene TRBV5-5 combines with J gene TRBJ2-5; unclear D gene. The V gene's germline CDR1 is SGHKS and CDR2 YYEKEE (reference sequence). Between the trimmed V and J ends, which lost 4 bases and 5 bases, there was a span of 15 bases. This CDR3 region has 14 residues. The CDR3 loop reads CASSPRPITETQYF. DNA of the CDR3: TGTGCCAGCAGCCCGAGGCCAATAACGGAGACCCAGTACTTC.

This clonotype was observed at least ten times. The chain carries TRBV12-3 or TRBV12-4 and TRBJ2-1, with D hard to call. The CDR3 has 16 residues. The V end was cut by 6 bases, the J end by 0 bases, with 15 bases between. CDR3 sequence reads: CASSLDTFSSYNEQFF. DNA of the CDR3: TGTGCCAGCAGCCTAGACACTTTTAGCTCCTACAATGAGCAGTTCTTC.

The chain combines TRBV20-1 with TRBJ1-5; perhaps TRBD1 as D (5 bases). Per the germline V gene, CDR1 is DFQATT and CDR2 is SNEGSKA (reference sequence). Trimming pared 6 bases from V and 2 bases from J, leaving 17 bases between. The CDR3 consists of 15 residues. The CDR3 here is CSAGRGRAGNQPQHF. The CDR3 DNA reads as TGCAGTGCCGGGAGGGGAAGAGCAGGCAATCAGCCCCAGCATTTT.

The chain carries TRBV12-3 or TRBV12-4 and TRBJ2-4; 9 bases align to TRBD1. The CDR3 runs to 18 residues. With 5 bases clipped from V and 1 base from J, the junction kept 12 bases outside the gene matches. The CDR3, as DNA: TGTGCCAGCAGTCCCCCTGGGCTGGACAGGGGCGCCAAAAACATTCAGTACTTC. Translated, it gives CASSPPGLDRGAKNIQYF.

This clonotype showed up just a few times. The chain employs TRBV7-9 and TRBJ2-3; D might be TRBD2 (5 bases). Germline CDR1 is SEHNR and CDR2 is FQNEAQ (reference sequence). Trimming took off 5 bases at V and 1 base at J, with 10 bases between the two ends. The CDR3 has 14 amino acids. The CDR3 DNA is TGTGCCAGCAGCCAAGAGGGTGGCACAGATACGCAGTATTTT. This encodes CASSQEGGTDTQYF. Drawing the rest from reference TRBV7-9 and TRBJ2-3, the complete variable domain is DTGVSQNPRHKITKRGQNVTFRCDPISEHNRLYWYRQTLGQGPEFLTYFQNEAQLEKSRLLSDRFSAERPKGSFSTLEIQRTEQGDSAMYLCASSQEGGTDTQYFGPGTRLTVL.

V is TRBV5-1 and J is TRBJ2-2; perhaps TRBD1 as D (6 bases). The CDR3 length is 16 residues. The ends were cut back, 3 bases at V and 5 bases at J, with 17 bases in the middle. The V gene's germline CDR1 is SGHRS and CDR2 YFSETQ. The CDR3 nucleotides are TGCGCCAGCAGCTCGTCCGGGACACGTTCGACCGGGGAGCTGTTTTTT. Translated, it gives CASSSSGTRSTGELFF.

The genes are TRBV6-4 and TRBJ2-2; D gene uncertain. This CDR3 comprises 15 residues. The V end lost 8 bases, the J end lost 1 base, and 14 bases lay between the germline ends. Germline V CDR1 and CDR2: MRHNA, SNTAGT. The CDR3, as DNA: TGTGCCAGCTCACCAGAGGACCTGAACACCGGGGAGCTGTTTTTT. It specifies CASSPEDLNTGELFF.

Many counts were recorded for this clonotype. The chain carries TRBV10-2 and TRBJ2-5; D gene unclear. Germline values: CDR1 WSHSY, CDR2 SAAADI. The V and J ends lost 6 bases and 9 bases respectively, with 14 bases between them. CDR3 length: 12 amino acids. CDR3 DNA: TGCGCCAGCAGGACCCCTTCTCAGTCCCAGTACTTC. Translated, it gives CASRTPSQSQYF.

In its sample, this clonotype was seen a few times. V usage is TRBV20-1 and J usage is TRBJ1-5; 10 nucleotides align to TRBD1. This CDR3 contains 16 residues. V was clipped by 0 bases and J by 2 bases; unmatched bases: 4. The germline V gene has CDR1 DFQATT and CDR2 SNEGSKA (reference sequence). The CDR3 reads CSARDLGQGRNQPQHF. The CDR3, as DNA: TGCAGTGCTAGAGATCTGGGACAGGGGCGCAATCAGCCCCAGCATTTT.

The CDR3 loop reads CSARVKTGAGYTF. Written as DNA, the CDR3 is TGCAGTGCTAGAGTTAAGACAGGTGCCGGCTACACCTTC. This sequence joins TRBV20-1 and TRBJ1-2, with D tentatively TRBD1 (6 bases). The CDR3 spans 13 residues. Germline V lookup: CDR1 DFQATT, CDR2 SNEGSKA (reference sequence). Trimming cost V 1 base and J 8 bases, with 14 bases left between them.

This clonotype was detected a few times. This chain links TRBV29-1 with TRBJ1-1, with D unclear. In germline, CDR1 is SQVTM, CDR2 ANQGSEA. Between the trimmed V and J ends, which lost 7 bases and 1 base, there was a span of 16 bases. This CDR3 spans 14 amino acids. The CDR3 is CSGRDARKNTEAFF. The CDR3 coding sequence is TGCAGCGGACGAGATGCGCGGAAGAACACTGAAGCTTTCTTT.

The V and J genes are TRBV5-4 and TRBJ2-5; 7 nucleotides line up with TRBD2. V lost 1 base, J lost 4 bases, and 1 base stayed unmatched. The CDR3 consists of 13 residues. The V gene's germline CDR1 is SGHNT and CDR2 YYREEE (reference sequence). DNA for the CDR3: TGTGCCAGCAGCTTGTGGGAGGGAGAGACCCAGTACTTC. Its translation: CASSLWEGETQYF.

This clonotype was detected ten times or more. This rearrangement joins TRBV12-3 or TRBV12-4 to TRBJ2-3, with D tentatively TRBD2 (5 bases). The CDR3 contains 13 residues. The V gene lost 8 bases and the J gene lost 1 base, with 10 bases spanning the gap. CDR3 region: CASREMGTDTQYF. The CDR3 nucleotides are TGTGCCAGCCGGGAAATGGGCACAGATACGCAGTATTTT.

This clonotype appeared many times. The chain uses TRBV4-1 and TRBJ2-7; D is ambiguous. CDR1 and CDR2 from the germline V gene are MGHRA and YSYEKL. The V end was cut by 1 base, the J end by 0 bases, with 7 bases between. This CDR3 is built from 14 residues. The CDR3: CASSQARLSYEQYF. The CDR3 DNA reads TGCGCCAGCAGCCAAGCCCGCCTCTCCTACGAGCAGTACTTC.

The chain links TRBV20-1 to TRBJ2-7, with D possibly TRBD2 on 5 matching bases. Looked up from germline, CDR1 is DFQATT and CDR2 is SNEGSKA (reference sequence). V shed 0 bases and J shed 1 base, with 16 bases lying between them. The CDR3 is 16 residues long. In DNA form, the CDR3 reads TGCAGTGCTAGAGACCCAATAGCGATAGGGTCCTACGAGCAGTACTTC. It translates to CSARDPIAIGSYEQYF.

This clonotype was seen at least ten times. The chain carries TRBV7-2 and TRBJ2-7; 9 nucleotides agree with TRBD2. The germline CDR1 and CDR2 sequences are SGHTA and FQGNSA. Germline trimming cut 5 bases from V and 2 bases from J; bases unmatched to any gene: 7. The CDR3 is 15 amino acids. CDR3 region: CASSPIAGAPYEQYF. CDR3 coding DNA: TGTGCCAGCAGCCCCATAGCGGGAGCCCCCTACGAGCAGTACTTC.

This clonotype has a count of ten or more. CDR3 coding DNA: TGCGCCAGCAGTTTCGGCAACACCGGGGAGCTGTTTTTT. This gives the protein CASSFGNTGELFF. This rearrangement joins TRBV5-1 to TRBJ2-2; D not resolved. V shed 5 bases and J shed 2 bases, with 7 bases lying between them. This CDR3 spans 13 amino acids. Germline-derived CDR1 and CDR2 are SGHRS and YFSETQ. Drawing the rest from reference TRBV5-1 and TRBJ2-2, the complete variable domain is KAGVTQTPRYLIKTRGQQVTLSCSPISGHRSVSWYQQTPGQGLQFLFEYFSETQRNKGNFPGRFSGRQFSNSRSEMNVSTLELGDSALYLCASSFGNTGELFFGEGSRLTVL.

This clonotype was counted ten times or more. This sequence joins TRBV6-1 and TRBJ2-7; 7 nucleotides align to TRBD1. Germline V gene lookup returns CDR1 MNHNS and CDR2 SASEGT. The CDR3 is 15 residues long. J gave up 1 base and V 6 bases, and 9 bases lay outside the gene matches. CDR3 sequence: CASSAPGQKSYEQYF. As DNA, the CDR3 is TGTGCCAGCAGCGCGCCGGGACAGAAATCCTACGAGCAGTACTTC.

The sample holds a few counts of this clonotype. The J gene is TRBJ2-3, the V gene TRBV12-3 or TRBV12-4; D remains ambiguous. V was cut by 3 bases and J by 0 bases, with 13 bases left in between. This CDR3 is built from 16 residues. The CDR3 DNA sequence: TGTGCCAGCAGTTTGGAGCGCTCTTCTAGCACAGATACGCAGTATTTT. Protein: CASSLERSSSTDTQYF.

This clonotype was seen many times. The chain employs TRBV18 and TRBJ2-1; D is perhaps TRBD1 (5 bases). In germline, CDR1 is KGHSH, CDR2 LQKENI. The length of the CDR3 is 13 residues. Trimming cost V 0 bases and J 8 bases, with 8 bases left between them. CDR3 sequence reads: CASSPPSRDEQFF. CDR3 bases: TGTGCCAGCTCACCACCGAGCAGGGATGAGCAGTTCTTC.